What follows is one TCR beta chain and its context. The repertoire was sequenced with immunoSEQ multiplex PCR; TCRdb's copy has only in-frame clones and lacks some. The data contain 630,000 or so clones, around 87% of them singletons. CDR1 and CDR2 from the germline V gene are DFQATT and SNEGSKA (reference sequence). The trim removed 6 bases at V and 13 bases at J, leaving 1 base unmatched. CDR3 length: 9 residues. This entry belongs to a study of shared T cell receptors in the human thymus. The same sample was also used in a study of human thymus T cells. As that study records: Thymus tissue for the work was resected from patients undergoing corrective heart surgery. Blood and thymic repertoires both appeared biased in V and J gene usage.

The sample comprised thymocytes. The chain carries TRBV20-1 and TRBJ2-1, with TRBD1 matching over 9 bases. This TCR was recovered from a boy younger than two with a congenital heart defect. For the CDR3, the DNA is TGCAGTGCGGACAGGGGTCAGTTCTTC. Residues: CSADRGQFF.